Here is one T cell receptor beta chain with its context. The data belong to a study of CD8 T cells in ankylosing spondylitis. Via MiXCR, TCRdb re-called the 5' RACE reads, giving one row per CDR3 protein. The repertoire consists of approximately 31,000 distinct CDR3 sequences, with more than 30% occurring once and the leading ten covering 45% to 55%. V dropped 5 bases and J dropped 7 bases, with 21 bases sitting between them. This CDR3 comprises 17 residues. In germline, CDR1 is SGHVS, CDR2 FQNEAQ. This chain links TRBV7-8 with TRBJ1-6; D gene unclear. The receptor was derived from a male donor with ankylosing spondylitis. The sequencing input was synovial fluid, either unsorted or a sorted T cell fraction (not recorded which). The CDR3 DNA follows: TGTGCCAGCAGCCCAATCCCGGTAATGATCCGGAATTCACCCCTCCACTTT. Its translation is CASSPIPVMIRNSPLHF.